The next 20 T cell receptor beta chains were all read from a single sample in a study of glioma-infiltrating T cells. Using RNA template, CDR3s of TCR alpha and beta were amplified with iRepertoire arm-PCR. TCRdb reanalysed the multiplex PCR reads using MiXCR and keeps one entry per CDR3 protein. The sample includes about 89,000 distinct CDR3 sequences, roughly 23% of them seen just once. Source material: glioma tissue, nonneoplastic brain tissue, or PBMCs (not recorded which). The origin of the receptors is a human donor with low-grade glioma or glioblastoma, undergoing nonglioma brain surgery, or in good health (not recorded which).

At least ten counts were recorded for this clonotype. V gene TRBV20-1 combines with J gene TRBJ2-5; TRBD1 might be the D (5 bases). The CDR3 is 13 amino acids. Deletions cut 1 base from V and 4 bases from J, with 10 bases between. From germline, CDR1 is DFQATT and CDR2 SNEGSKA (reference sequence). CDR3 DNA: TGCAGTGCTAGAGCCGGGCAGGGAGAGACCCAGTACTTC. Translated, it gives CSARAGQGETQYF.

This clonotype was detected many times. The chain couples TRBV2 to TRBJ2-3; maybe TRBD2 (5 bases). Germline values: CDR1 SNHLY, CDR2 FYNNEI. There are 14 residues in the CDR3. V dropped 8 bases and J dropped 0 bases, with 12 bases sitting between them. CDR3 sequence (DNA): TGTGCCAGCTCTAGCACGTCTAGCACAGATACGCAGTATTTT. It encodes CASSSTSSTDTQYF.

Details on this clonotype: A read error is possible here, since a much larger clone lies one base away. V usage is TRBV4-1 and J usage is TRBJ1-4, with D unresolved. The CDR3 loop spans 14 amino acids. V lost 0 bases, J lost 8 bases, and 10 bases lay in between. From germline, CDR1 is MGHRA and CDR2 YSYEKL. DNA for the CDR3: TGCGCCAGCAGCCAAGAGTCCAGAGAGGAAAAACTGTTTTTT. The encoded protein is CASSQESREEKLFF.

This clonotype was observed at least ten times. The chain is built from TRBV10-3 and TRBJ1-6, with D hard to call. Germline V lookup: CDR1 ENHRY, CDR2 SYGVKD. V lost 3 bases and J 5 bases, leaving 8 bases between the germline ends. CDR3 size: 14 residues. CDR3 region: CAISEMSNNSPLHF. As DNA, the CDR3 is TGTGCCATCAGTGAAATGTCTAATAATTCACCCCTCCACTTT.

Ten or more counts support this clonotype. V is TRBV20-1 and J is TRBJ1-1, with TRBD1 matching over 10 bases. Trimming cost V 0 bases and J 3 bases; bases outside gene matches: 7. This CDR3 spans 16 amino acids. CDR1 is DFQATT and CDR2 is SNEGSKA in the germline V gene (reference sequence). The CDR3 DNA follows: TGCAGTGCTAGAGATCTAGACAGGGGGCTGCACACTGAAGCTTTCTTT. This gives the protein CSARDLDRGLHTEAFF.

The genes are TRBV12-3 or TRBV12-4 and TRBJ2-1, with TRBD1 identical over 10 bases. The CDR3 covers 15 residues. Trimming took 7 bases from V and 8 from J; bases not matched to a gene: 11. The CDR3 bases are TGTGCCAGCAAAGACCGACAGGGGGCTAAGGATGAGCAGTTCTTC. This gives the protein CASKDRQGAKDEQFF.

This clonotype was recorded at least ten times. The V call is TRBV20-1, the J call TRBJ1-2, with a tentative D call TRBD1 (5 bases). V was cut by 5 bases and J by 1 base, with 20 bases left in between. The CDR3 is 16 residues long. The germline CDR1 and CDR2 sequences are DFQATT and SNEGSKA (reference sequence). The CDR3 DNA reads TGCAGTGCTGGACTTCCGGGACTGGCACATAACTATGGCTACACCTTC. Translated: CSAGLPGLAHNYGYTF.

This clonotype was found a few times. The rearrangement joins TRBV5-4 to TRBJ2-7, with D tentatively TRBD1 (6 bases). V gave up 0 bases and J gave up 6 bases, with 13 bases separating them. CDR1 SGHNT and CDR2 YYREEE come from the germline V gene (reference sequence). This CDR3 comprises 14 residues. This CDR3 is CASSLDRVVGEQYF. For the CDR3, the DNA is TGTGCCAGCAGCTTGGACAGGGTCGTCGGCGAGCAGTACTTC.

A note on this clonotype: One end of the junction does not line up with germline, which may come from a read error. The chain carries TRBV3-1 and TRBJ2-1; 8 nucleotides agree with TRBD1. CDR3 size: 17 residues. CDR1 is LGHDT, CDR2 YNNKEL, per germline (reference sequence). The CDR3, as DNA: TGTGCCAGCAGTCCTAATCCGGGACAGGAATCCTACAATGAGAAGTTCTTC. It is translated as CASSPNPGQESYNEKFF.

On this clonotype: One end of the junction does not line up with germline, which may come from a read error. V gene TRBV20-1 combines with J gene TRBJ2-1, with unresolved D. Germline CDR1 is DFQATT and CDR2 is SNEGSKA (reference sequence). CDR3 size: 11 residues. The chain's CDR3 is CSSPRYNEQFF. CDR3 coding DNA: TGCAGTTCTCCTCGATACAATGAGCAGTTTTTC.

Many counts were recorded for this clonotype. The V and J genes are TRBV27 and TRBJ1-1, with D unresolved. The CDR3 totals 15 residues. Germline V gene lookup returns CDR1 MNHEY and CDR2 SMNVEV (reference sequence). Trimming shortened V by 5 bases and J by 2 bases, and 15 bases separated the two germline ends. As DNA, the CDR3 is TGTGCCAGCAGTGTGCGCCTCGGATATAACACTGAAGCTTTCTTT. Its protein product is CASSVRLGYNTEAFF.

This clonotype was observed a few times. This chain joins TRBV5-1 and TRBJ2-6; D uncertain. This CDR3 contains 15 residues. V lost 0 bases to trimming and J lost 4 bases, with 8 bases between them. Germline V gene lookup returns CDR1 SGHRS and CDR2 YFSETQ. The CDR3 DNA is TGCGCCAGCAGCTTGGCGGAGACAGGGGCCAACGTCCTGACTTTC. This codes for CASSLAETGANVLTF.

This sequence joins TRBV7-2 and TRBJ2-7, with a tentative D call TRBD2 (5 bases). Trimming removed 2 bases at V and 1 base at J, with 12 bases between. The CDR3 has 15 residues. Germline V lookup: CDR1 SGHTA, CDR2 FQGNSA. The CDR3 DNA is TGTGCCAGCAGCTTAACGGACTTGTCATCCTACGAGCAGTACTTC. Translating gives CASSLTDLSSYEQYF.

The chain joins TRBV3-1 to TRBJ2-7; 12 nucleotides agree with TRBD2. Germline V gene lookup returns CDR1 LGHDT and CDR2 YNNKEL (reference sequence). The CDR3 length is 15 residues. With V trimmed by 3 bases and J by 5 bases, 5 bases remained unmatched. As DNA, the CDR3 is TGTGCCAGCAGCCAGCCGGGACTAGCGGGTCACGAGCAGTACTTC. Its protein product is CASSQPGLAGHEQYF.

Here the CDR3 DNA reads TGTGCCAGCAGCTGGACGAACACCGGGGAGCTGTTTTTT. Protein product: CASSWTNTGELFF. The gene calls are TRBV11-1 and TRBJ2-2; the D is unclear. V dropped 4 bases and J dropped 0 bases, with 3 bases sitting between them. This CDR3 region has 13 residues. From germline, CDR1 is SGHAT and CDR2 FQDESV (reference sequence).

This clonotype has only one observation. Because it lacks the conserved phenylalanine or tryptophan at the end, this CDR3 is likely a read error. V gene TRBV20-1 combines with J gene TRBJ2-7, with D unresolved. V gave up 0 bases and J gave up 5 bases, with 8 bases separating them. The CDR3 length is 12 residues. Germline V lookup: CDR1 DFQATT, CDR2 SNEGSKA (reference sequence). The CDR3 nucleotides read TGCAGTGCTAGAGAATTTAGGAACGAGCAGTACCTC. This gives the protein CSAREFRNEQYL.

This clonotype was recorded at least ten times. This rearrangement joins TRBV7-2 to TRBJ1-5; 7 bases agree with TRBD1. The CDR3 is made up of 14 amino acids. Germline loops: CDR1 SGHTA, CDR2 FQGNSA. The V segment lost 2 bases and the J segment 3 bases; nucleotides outside the gene matches: 1. The CDR3 protein is CASSLTGVNQPQHF. DNA of the CDR3: TGTGCCAGCAGCTTAACAGGGGTCAATCAGCCCCAGCATTTT.

The genes are TRBV4-2 and TRBJ2-5; 12 bases line up with TRBD2. The CDR3 has 17 amino acids. V lost 1 base, J lost 2 bases, and 5 bases stayed unmatched. Germline CDR1 is LGHNA and CDR2 is YNFKEQ. DNA for the CDR3: TGTGCCAGCAGCCAAGGAGCTAGCGGGGGGGGACAAGAGACCCAGTACTTC. As protein: CASSQGASGGGQETQYF.

V is TRBV29-1 and J is TRBJ2-3; 14 bases match TRBD2. The CDR3 runs 14 residues. Trimming at V came to 4 bases and at J to 7 bases, leaving 4 bases not matched to a gene. CDR1 and CDR2 from the germline V gene are SQVTM and ANQGSEA. The CDR3 protein is CSVGTSGRRNTQYF. The CDR3 DNA sequence: TGCAGCGTTGGGACTAGCGGGAGGAGAAATACGCAGTATTTT.

Of note for this clonotype: A much larger clone differs by one base, so this may be a read error. Given the absence of the conserved phenylalanine or tryptophan at the CDR3 end, a read error is likely. This sequence joins TRBV27 and TRBJ2-5; 8 bases line up with TRBD1. Unmatched junction bases numbered 6, after V lost 2 bases and J lost 4 bases. CDR1 is MNHEY and CDR2 is SMNVEV in the germline V gene (reference sequence). This CDR3 comprises 15 residues. The CDR3 coding sequence is TGTGCCAGCAGTTTACAAAGGACAGGGCGAGAGACCCAGTACCTC. It specifies CASSLQRTGRETQYL.